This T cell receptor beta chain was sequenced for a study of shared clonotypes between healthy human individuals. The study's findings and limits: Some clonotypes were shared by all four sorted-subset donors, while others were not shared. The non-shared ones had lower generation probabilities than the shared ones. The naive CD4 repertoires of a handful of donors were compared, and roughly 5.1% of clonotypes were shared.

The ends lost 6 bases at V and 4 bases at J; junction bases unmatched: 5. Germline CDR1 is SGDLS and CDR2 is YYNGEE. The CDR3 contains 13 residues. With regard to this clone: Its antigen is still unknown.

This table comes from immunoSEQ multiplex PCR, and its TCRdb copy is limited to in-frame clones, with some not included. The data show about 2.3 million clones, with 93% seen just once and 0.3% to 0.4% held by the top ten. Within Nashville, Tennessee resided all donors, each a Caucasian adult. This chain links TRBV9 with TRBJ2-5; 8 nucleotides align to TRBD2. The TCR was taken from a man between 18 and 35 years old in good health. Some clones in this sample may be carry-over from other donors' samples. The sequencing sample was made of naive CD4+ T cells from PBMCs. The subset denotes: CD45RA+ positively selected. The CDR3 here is CASNREGRETQYF. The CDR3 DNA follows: TGTGCCAGCAATCGGGAGGGCCGAGAGACCCAGTACTTC.